This TCR beta chain derives from a study of shared clonotypes between healthy human individuals. On the study more broadly: The composition of the donors was a couple of women and three men aged 18 to 49.

CD45RO-negative, CCR7-selected cells formed the naive CD8 fraction, which excluded terminally differentiated effector memory CD45RA+ cells. There were no recent acute infections or vaccinations among the donors, who were healthy HIV-negative adults. V shed 10 bases, J shed 1 base, and the junction held 3 bases outside the gene matches. This CDR3 is built from 13 residues. Germline CDR1 is MNHEY and CDR2 is SMNVEV (reference sequence). The genomic DNA of each subset was split evenly across several immunoSEQ plates. Using immunoSEQ multiplex PCR, the repertoire was profiled, and TCRdb retains in-frame clones only, with some absent. The sample lists about 2,200,000 clones; roughly 91% were seen once. General observations from the study: Incomplete sequencing of sorted subsets was indicated by rarefaction despite large depth.

As for this clone: The target antigen is unknown.

The clonotype comes from a man younger than 35 in good health. Some clones in this sample may be carry-over from other donors' samples. The sequenced material came from naive CD8+ T cells from PBMCs. The chain joins TRBV27 to TRBJ2-5; 10 nucleotides agree with TRBD1. The CDR3 reads CATRDRGQETQYF. The CDR3 coding sequence is TGTGCCACCAGGGACAGGGGCCAAGAGACCCAGTACTTC.